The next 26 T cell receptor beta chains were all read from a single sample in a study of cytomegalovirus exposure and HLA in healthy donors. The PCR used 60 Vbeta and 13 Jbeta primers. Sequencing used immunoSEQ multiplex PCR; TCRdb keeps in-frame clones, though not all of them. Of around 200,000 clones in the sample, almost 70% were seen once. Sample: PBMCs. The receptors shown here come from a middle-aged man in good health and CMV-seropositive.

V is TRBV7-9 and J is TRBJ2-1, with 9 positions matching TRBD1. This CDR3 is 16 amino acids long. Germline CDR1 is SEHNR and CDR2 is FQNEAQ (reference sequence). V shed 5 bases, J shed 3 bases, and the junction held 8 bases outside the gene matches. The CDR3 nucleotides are TGTGCCAGCAGCCCATTACAGGGGGCGGACTACAATGAGCAGTTCTTC. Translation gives CASSPLQGADYNEQFF.

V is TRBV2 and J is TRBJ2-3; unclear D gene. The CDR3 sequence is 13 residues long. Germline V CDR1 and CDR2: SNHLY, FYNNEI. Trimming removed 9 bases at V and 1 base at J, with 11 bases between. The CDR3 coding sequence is TGTGCCAGAGGTCCCCGGGGCACAGATACGCAGTATTTT. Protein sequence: CARGPRGTDTQYF.

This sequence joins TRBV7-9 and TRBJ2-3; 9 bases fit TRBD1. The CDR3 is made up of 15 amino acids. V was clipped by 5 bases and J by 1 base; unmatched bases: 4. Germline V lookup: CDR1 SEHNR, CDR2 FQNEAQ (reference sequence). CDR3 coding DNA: TGTGCCAGCAGCCTGGGACAGGGCCGCACAGATACGCAGTATTTT. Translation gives CASSLGQGRTDTQYF. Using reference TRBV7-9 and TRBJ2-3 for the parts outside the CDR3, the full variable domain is DTGVSQNPRHKITKRGQNVTFRCDPISEHNRLYWYRQTLGQGPEFLTYFQNEAQLEKSRLLSDRFSAERPKGSFSTLEIQRTEQGDSAMYLCASSLGQGRTDTQYFGPGTRLTVL.

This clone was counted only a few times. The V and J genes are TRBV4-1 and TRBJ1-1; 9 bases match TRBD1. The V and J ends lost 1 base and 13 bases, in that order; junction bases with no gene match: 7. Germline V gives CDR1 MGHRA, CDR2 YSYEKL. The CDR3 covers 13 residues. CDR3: CASSQVQGARGFF. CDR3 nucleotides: TGCGCCAGCAGCCAAGTACAGGGGGCACGGGGTTTCTTT.

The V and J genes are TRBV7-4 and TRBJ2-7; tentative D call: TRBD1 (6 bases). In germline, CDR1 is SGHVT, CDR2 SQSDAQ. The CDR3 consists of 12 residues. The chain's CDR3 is CATRGVGYEQYF. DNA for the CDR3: TGTGCTACCAGGGGCGTCGGGTACGAGCAGTACTTC.

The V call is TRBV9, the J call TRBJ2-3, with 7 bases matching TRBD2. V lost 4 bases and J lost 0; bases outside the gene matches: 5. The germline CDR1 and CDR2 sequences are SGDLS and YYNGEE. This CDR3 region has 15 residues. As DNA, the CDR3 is TGTGCCAGCAGCTTCGAGCGGGGTAGCACAGATACGCAGTATTTT. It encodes CASSFERGSTDTQYF.

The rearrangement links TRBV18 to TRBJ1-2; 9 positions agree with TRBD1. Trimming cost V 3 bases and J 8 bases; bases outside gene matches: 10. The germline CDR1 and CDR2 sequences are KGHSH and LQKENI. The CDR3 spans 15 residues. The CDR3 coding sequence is TGTGCCAGCTCACCCCGGGACAGGGTCTTGAGGGGCTACACCTTC. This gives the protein CASSPRDRVLRGYTF.

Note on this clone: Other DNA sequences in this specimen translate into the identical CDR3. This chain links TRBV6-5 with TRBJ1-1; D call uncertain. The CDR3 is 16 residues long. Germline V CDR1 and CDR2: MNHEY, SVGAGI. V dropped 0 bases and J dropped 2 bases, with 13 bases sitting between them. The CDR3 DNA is TGTGCCAGCAGTTACTCACCACAGAGATCTAACACTGAAGCTTTCTTT. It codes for CASSYSPQRSNTEAFF.

DNA of the CDR3: TGTGCCAGCCTCGGGGGAACGAGCGGCACAGATACGCAGTATTTT. Translating gives CASLGGTSGTDTQYF. The chain employs TRBV18 and TRBJ2-3, with D possibly being TRBD2 (6 bases). CDR1 is KGHSH, CDR2 LQKENI, per germline. This CDR3 has 15 residues. V shed 8 bases and J shed 1 base, with 16 bases lying between them.

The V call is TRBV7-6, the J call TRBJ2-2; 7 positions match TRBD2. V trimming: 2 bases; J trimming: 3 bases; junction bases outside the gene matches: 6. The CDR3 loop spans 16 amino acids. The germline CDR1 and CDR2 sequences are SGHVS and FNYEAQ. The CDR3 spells CASSLMAGRDTGELFF. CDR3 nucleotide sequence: TGTGCCAGCAGCTTAATGGCAGGGAGGGACACCGGGGAGCTGTTTTTT. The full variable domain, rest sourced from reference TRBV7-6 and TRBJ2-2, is GAGVSQSPRYKVTKRGQDVALRCDPISGHVSLYWYRQALGQGPEFLTYFNYEAQQDKSGLPNDRFSAERPEGSISTLTIQRTEQRDSAMYRCASSLMAGRDTGELFFGEGSRLTVL.

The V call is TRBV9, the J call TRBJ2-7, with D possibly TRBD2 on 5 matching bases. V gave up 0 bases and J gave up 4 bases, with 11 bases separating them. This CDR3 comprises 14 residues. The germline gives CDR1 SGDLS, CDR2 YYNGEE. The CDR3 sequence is CASSVEVGSYEQYF. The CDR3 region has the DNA TGTGCCAGCAGCGTAGAGGTTGGGAGTTACGAGCAGTACTTC.

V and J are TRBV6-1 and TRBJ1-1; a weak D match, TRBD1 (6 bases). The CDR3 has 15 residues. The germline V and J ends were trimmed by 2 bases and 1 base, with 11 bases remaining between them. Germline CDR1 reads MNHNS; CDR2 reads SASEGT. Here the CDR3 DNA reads TGTGCCAGCAGTGAAAGGGGACAACAGAACACTGAAGCTTTCTTT. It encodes CASSERGQQNTEAFF.

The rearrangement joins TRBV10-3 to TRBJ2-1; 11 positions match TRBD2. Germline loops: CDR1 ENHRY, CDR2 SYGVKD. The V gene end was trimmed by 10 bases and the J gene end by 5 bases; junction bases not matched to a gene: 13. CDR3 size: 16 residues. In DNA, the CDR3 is TGTGCCACAAGCTCCTTACTAGCGGGGGCCGACAATGAGCAGTTCTTC. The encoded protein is CATSSLLAGADNEQFF.

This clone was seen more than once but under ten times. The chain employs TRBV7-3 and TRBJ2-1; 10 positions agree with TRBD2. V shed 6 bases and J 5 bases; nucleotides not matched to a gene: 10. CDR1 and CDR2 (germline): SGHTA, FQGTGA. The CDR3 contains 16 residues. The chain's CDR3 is CASSSPERGGNNEQFF. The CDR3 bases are TGTGCCAGCAGTTCCCCTGAGCGGGGGGGGAACAATGAGCAGTTCTTC.

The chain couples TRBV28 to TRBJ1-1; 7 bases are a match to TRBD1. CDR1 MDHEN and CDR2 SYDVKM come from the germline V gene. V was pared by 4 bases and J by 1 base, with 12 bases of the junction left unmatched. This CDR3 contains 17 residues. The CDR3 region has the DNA TGTGCCAGCAGTTCTCGGGGCGAGGGGGCGGCGAACACTGAAGCTTTCTTT. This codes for CASSSRGEGAANTEAFF.

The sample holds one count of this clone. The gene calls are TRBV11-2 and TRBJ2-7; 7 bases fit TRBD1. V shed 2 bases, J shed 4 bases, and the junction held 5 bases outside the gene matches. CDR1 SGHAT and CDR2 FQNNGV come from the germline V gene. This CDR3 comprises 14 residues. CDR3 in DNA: TGTGCCAGCAGCTTACAGGGGGTAAAATACGAGCAGTACTTC. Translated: CASSLQGVKYEQYF.

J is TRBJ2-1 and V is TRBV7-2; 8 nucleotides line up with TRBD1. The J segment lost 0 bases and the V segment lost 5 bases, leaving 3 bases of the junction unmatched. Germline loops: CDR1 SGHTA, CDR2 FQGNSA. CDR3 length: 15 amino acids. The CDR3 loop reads CASSRQGSSYNEQFF. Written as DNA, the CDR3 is TGTGCCAGCAGCAGACAGGGGAGCTCCTACAATGAGCAGTTCTTC.

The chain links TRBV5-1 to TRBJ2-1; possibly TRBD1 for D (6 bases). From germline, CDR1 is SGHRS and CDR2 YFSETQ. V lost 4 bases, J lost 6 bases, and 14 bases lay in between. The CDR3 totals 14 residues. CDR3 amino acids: CASSNKTGTNEQFF. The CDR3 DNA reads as TGCGCCAGCAGCAACAAAACAGGGACCAATGAGCAGTTCTTC.

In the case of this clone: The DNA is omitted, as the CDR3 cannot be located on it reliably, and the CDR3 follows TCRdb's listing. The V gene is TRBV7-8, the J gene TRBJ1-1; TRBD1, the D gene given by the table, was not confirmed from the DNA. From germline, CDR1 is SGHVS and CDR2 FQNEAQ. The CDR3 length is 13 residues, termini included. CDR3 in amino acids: CASSLVGQGTSFF.

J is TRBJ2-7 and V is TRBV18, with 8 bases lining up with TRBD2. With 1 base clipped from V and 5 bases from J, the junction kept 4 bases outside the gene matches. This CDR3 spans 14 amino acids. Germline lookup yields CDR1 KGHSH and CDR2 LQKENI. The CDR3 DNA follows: TGTGCCAGCTCACCACTGCGGGGGGCGGACGAGCAGTACTTC. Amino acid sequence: CASSPLRGADEQYF.

CDR3 sequence reads: CASSQDRVSGEGTGELFF. The CDR3 region has the DNA TGCGCCAGCAGCCAAGATCGGGTTAGCGGGGAAGGTACCGGGGAGCTGTTTTTT. The V gene is TRBV4-3, the J gene TRBJ2-2, with 8 bases that match TRBD2. This CDR3 spans 18 amino acids. Germline-derived CDR1 and CDR2 are LGHNA and YSLEER. Germline trimming cut 0 bases from V and 5 bases from J; bases unmatched to any gene: 11.

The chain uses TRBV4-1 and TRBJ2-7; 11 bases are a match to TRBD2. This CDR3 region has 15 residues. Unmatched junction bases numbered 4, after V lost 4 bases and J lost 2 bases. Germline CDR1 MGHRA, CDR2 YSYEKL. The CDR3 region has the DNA TGCGCCAGCAGCCCTACTAGCGGGAGTCCCTACGAGCAGTACTTC. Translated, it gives CASSPTSGSPYEQYF.

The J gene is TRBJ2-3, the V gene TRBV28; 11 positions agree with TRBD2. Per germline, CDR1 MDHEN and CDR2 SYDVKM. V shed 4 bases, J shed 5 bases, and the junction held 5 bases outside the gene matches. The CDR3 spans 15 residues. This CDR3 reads CASSSQGTSGDTQYF. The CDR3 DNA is TGTGCCAGCAGTTCCCAAGGGACTAGCGGAGATACGCAGTATTTT.

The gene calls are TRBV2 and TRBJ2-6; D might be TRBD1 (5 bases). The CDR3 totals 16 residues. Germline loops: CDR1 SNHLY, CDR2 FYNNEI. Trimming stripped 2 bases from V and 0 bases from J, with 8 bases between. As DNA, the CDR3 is TGTGCCAGCAGTGAAAGGGGTTCCTCTGGGGCCAACGTCCTGACTTTC. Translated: CASSERGSSGANVLTF.

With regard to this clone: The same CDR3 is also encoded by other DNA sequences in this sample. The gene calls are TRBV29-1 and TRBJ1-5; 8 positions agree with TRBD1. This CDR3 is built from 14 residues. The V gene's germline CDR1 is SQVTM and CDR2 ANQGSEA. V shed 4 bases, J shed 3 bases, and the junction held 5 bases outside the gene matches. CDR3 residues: CSVVTGGFNQPQHF. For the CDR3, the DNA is TGCAGCGTTGTAACAGGGGGTTTCAATCAGCCCCAGCATTTT. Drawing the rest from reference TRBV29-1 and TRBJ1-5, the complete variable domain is SAVISQKPSRDICQRGTSLTIQCQVDSQVTMMFWYRQQPGQSLTLIATANQGSEATYESGFVIDKFPISRPNLTFSTLTVSNMSPEDSSIYLCSVVTGGFNQPQHFGDGTRLSIL.

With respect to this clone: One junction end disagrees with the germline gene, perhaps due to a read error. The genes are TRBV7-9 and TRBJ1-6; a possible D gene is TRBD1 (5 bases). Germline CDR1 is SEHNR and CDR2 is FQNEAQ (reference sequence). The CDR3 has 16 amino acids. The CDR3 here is CSSRAIRGSLSSPLHF. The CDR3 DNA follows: TGTTCCAGCAGGGCTATACGAGGCAGCCTTTCCTCACCCCTCCACTTT.